This entry lists 12 T cell receptor beta chains sequenced from one sample in a study of human T cells and chemical hapten exposure. TCRdb reanalysed the RACE reads using MiXCR and keeps one entry per CDR3 protein. The table shows roughly 380,000 distinct CDR3 sequences, with 4.5% to 5.5% occurring only once. This sample's time point: pre-sensitization, week 0. Treatment described: therapeutic diphenylcyclopropenone sensitization with weekly scalp DPC. Specimen: whole blood, collected in connection with sensitization to the hapten diphenylcyclopropenone (DPC). These TCRs come from a woman aged 50 to 60 with alopecia areata. Some clones in this sample may be carry-over from other donors' samples.

The chain links TRBV15 to TRBJ2-7; 9 bases fit TRBD1. The germline V gene encodes CDR1 LNHNV and CDR2 YYDKDF (reference sequence). V lost 3 bases and J lost 5; bases outside the gene matches: 5. The CDR3 runs to 14 residues. The CDR3 protein is CATSSWTGDDEQYF. CDR3 nucleotides: TGTGCCACCAGCAGCTGGACAGGGGATGACGAGCAGTACTTC.

This clonotype was observed many times. V is TRBV3-1 and J is TRBJ2-1; 9 positions match TRBD2. Germline values: CDR1 LGHDT, CDR2 YNNKEL (reference sequence). The CDR3 spans 16 residues. After removal of 4 bases from V and 6 bases from J, the junction contained 10 bases not matched to a gene. Written as DNA, the CDR3 is TGTGCCAGCAGCCGATACTCAAGCGGGGGGATCAATGAGCAGTTCTTC. Translating gives CASSRYSSGGINEQFF.

The chain combines TRBV20-1 with TRBJ2-7, with D possibly matching TRBD2 (5 bases). This CDR3 is 16 amino acids long. Per the germline V gene, CDR1 is DFQATT and CDR2 is SNEGSKA (reference sequence). The V end was cut by 0 bases, the J end by 1 base, with 16 bases between. DNA of the CDR3: TGCAGTGCTAGAGATATTGGAGGCCCGTATTCCTACGAGCAGTACTTC. Protein sequence: CSARDIGGPYSYEQYF.

This clonotype was found many times. V and J are TRBV20-1 and TRBJ2-7, with a possible D match to TRBD2 (6 bases). The germline gives CDR1 DFQATT, CDR2 SNEGSKA (reference sequence). This CDR3 has 13 residues. CDR3 sequence (DNA): TGCAGCGGGAACGGAGGGCCGAACCCCGAGCAGTACTTC. This gives the protein CSGNGGPNPEQYF.

This clonotype was counted many times. The chain couples TRBV14 to TRBJ2-6, with 7 bases aligning to TRBD1. Unmatched junction bases numbered 6, after V lost 4 bases and J lost 0 bases. This CDR3 is built from 17 residues. CDR1 SGHDN and CDR2 FVKESK come from the germline V gene. CDR3 protein: CASSRRTGTSGANVLTF. CDR3 nucleotides: TGTGCCAGCAGCCGAAGGACAGGAACCTCTGGGGCCAACGTCCTGACTTTC.

The chain recombines TRBV20-1 with TRBJ1-1; a weak D match, TRBD1 (6 bases). The germline V and J ends were trimmed by 1 base and 6 bases, with 30 bases remaining between them. From germline, CDR1 is DFQATT and CDR2 SNEGSKA (reference sequence). This CDR3 spans 19 amino acids. CDR3 nucleotides: TGCAGTGCTAGAGCACCCCATTTCGGGACAATGGGATTGAATGCTGAAGCTTTCTTT. Translating it yields CSARAPHFGTMGLNAEAFF.

The chain combines TRBV3-1 with TRBJ1-6, with unresolved D. CDR3 size: 12 residues. V lost 5 bases and J lost 10, with 9 bases in between. Per the germline V gene, CDR1 is LGHDT and CDR2 is YNNKEL (reference sequence). CDR3 protein: CASSTSPSPLHF. CDR3 DNA sequence: TGTGCCAGCAGCACTTCGCCGTCACCCCTCCACTTT.

This clonotype was detected ten times or more. The chain is built from TRBV12-3 or TRBV12-4 and TRBJ2-3, with 12 bases lining up with TRBD2. V was clipped by 7 bases and J by 2 bases; unmatched bases: 7. This CDR3 region has 16 residues. In DNA, the CDR3 is TGTGCCAGCACCATTGGACTAGCGGGATCCACAGATACGCAGTATTTT. Its translation: CASTIGLAGSTDTQYF.

This clonotype came up many times. The J gene is TRBJ2-5, the V gene TRBV4-2; 7 bases agree with TRBD1. V trimming: 3 bases; J trimming: 5 bases; junction bases outside the gene matches: 3. Germline V gene lookup returns CDR1 LGHNA and CDR2 YNFKEQ. The CDR3 runs 13 residues. CDR3 sequence reads: CASSQGTAETQYF. CDR3 bases: TGTGCCAGCAGCCAGGGGACAGCGGAGACCCAGTACTTC.

As for this clonotype: A read error is possible here, since a much larger clone lies one base away. This chain uses TRBV28 with TRBJ1-2; TRBD1 matches 7 bases. The CDR3 has 13 residues. Germline V lookup: CDR1 MDHEN, CDR2 SYDVKM. V shed 3 bases and J 4 bases; nucleotides not matched to a gene: 2. The CDR3 coding sequence is TGTGCCAGCAGTTTTTCAGGGGGCTATGGCTACACCTTC. This encodes CASSFSGGYGYTF.

This clonotype came up a few times. This chain links TRBV7-8 with TRBJ2-1; D unclear. Germline V gives CDR1 SGHVS, CDR2 FQNEAQ. V lost 4 bases, J lost 3 bases, and 16 bases lay in between. The CDR3 is made up of 16 amino acids. In nucleotides, the CDR3 is TGTGCCAGCAGCTCGACCGCGGAACCCAGCTACAATGAGCAGTTCTTC. Amino acid sequence: CASSSTAEPSYNEQFF.

In its sample, this clonotype was seen many times. CDR3 bases: TGCGCCAGCAGCAAAACAGGGGCCCTTGACATTCAGTACTTC. This gives the protein CASSKTGALDIQYF. The V and J genes are TRBV5-1 and TRBJ2-4; 7 bases agree with TRBD1. The V and J ends lost 4 bases and 8 bases, in that order; junction bases with no gene match: 9. The CDR3 totals 14 residues. Germline V gives CDR1 SGHRS, CDR2 YFSETQ.